This TCR beta chain derives from a study of T cell changes during pregnancy in multiple sclerosis. The assay was immunoSEQ multiplex PCR, and TCRdb's table has in-frame clones only and misses some. This table holds fewer than 85,000 clones, roughly 90% found once. This clone was seen only once. This sequence originates from a female donor with multiple sclerosis, enrolled in a pregnancy study. The specimen comprised peripheral blood, sampled before pregnancy.

Here the CDR3 reads CAWILKGAGSYTF. In DNA, the CDR3 is TGTGCCTGGATTTTAAAGGGGGCGGGGAGCTACACCTTC. The chain links TRBV30 to TRBJ1-2, with 7 bases lining up with TRBD1. V lost 4 bases to trimming and J lost 9 bases; unmatched junction nucleotides: 11. The CDR3 is made up of 13 amino acids. Germline V gene sequence: CDR1 GTSNPN, CDR2 SVGIG (reference sequence).